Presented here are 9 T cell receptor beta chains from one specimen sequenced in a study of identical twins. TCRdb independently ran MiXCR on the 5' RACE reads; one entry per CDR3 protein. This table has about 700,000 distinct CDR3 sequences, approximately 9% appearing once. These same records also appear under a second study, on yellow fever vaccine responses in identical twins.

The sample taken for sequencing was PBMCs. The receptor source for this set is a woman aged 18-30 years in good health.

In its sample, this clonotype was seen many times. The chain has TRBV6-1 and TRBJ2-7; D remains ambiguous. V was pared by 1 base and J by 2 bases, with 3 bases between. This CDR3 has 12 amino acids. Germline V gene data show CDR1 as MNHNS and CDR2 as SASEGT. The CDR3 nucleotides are TGTGCCAGCAGTGAAGGGACCTACGAGCAGTACTTC. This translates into CASSEGTYEQYF.

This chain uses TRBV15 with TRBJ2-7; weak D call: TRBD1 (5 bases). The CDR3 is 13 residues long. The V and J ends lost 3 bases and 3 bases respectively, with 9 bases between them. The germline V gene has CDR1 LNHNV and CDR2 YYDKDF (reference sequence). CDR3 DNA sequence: TGTGCCACCAGCAGCAGACAGTTCTACGAGCAGTACTTC. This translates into CATSSRQFYEQYF.

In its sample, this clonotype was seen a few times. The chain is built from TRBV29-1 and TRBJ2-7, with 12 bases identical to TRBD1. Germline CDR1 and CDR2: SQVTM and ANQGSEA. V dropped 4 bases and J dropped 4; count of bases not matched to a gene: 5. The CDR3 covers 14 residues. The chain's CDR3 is CSVGGGQGAYEQYF. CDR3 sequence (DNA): TGCAGCGTTGGCGGGGGACAGGGGGCGTACGAGCAGTACTTC.

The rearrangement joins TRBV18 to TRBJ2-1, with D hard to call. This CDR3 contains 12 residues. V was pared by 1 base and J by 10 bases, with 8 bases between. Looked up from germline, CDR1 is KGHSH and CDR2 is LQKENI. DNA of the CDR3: TGTGCCAGCTCACCACTCCCCCCCGAGCAGTTCTTC. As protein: CASSPLPPEQFF.

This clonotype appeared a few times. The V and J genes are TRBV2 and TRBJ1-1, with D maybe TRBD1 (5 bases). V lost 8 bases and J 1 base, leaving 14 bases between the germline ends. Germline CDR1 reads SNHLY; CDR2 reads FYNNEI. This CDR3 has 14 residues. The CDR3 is CASLGERANTEAFF. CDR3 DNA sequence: TGTGCCAGCTTGGGGGAGAGGGCGAACACTGAAGCTTTCTTT.

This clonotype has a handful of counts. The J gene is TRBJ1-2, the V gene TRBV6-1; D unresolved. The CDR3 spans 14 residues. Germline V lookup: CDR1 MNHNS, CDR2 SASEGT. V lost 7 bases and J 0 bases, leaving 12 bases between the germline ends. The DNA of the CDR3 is TGTGCCAGCACCCCGAGGGCAGCTAACTATGGCTACACCTTC. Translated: CASTPRAANYGYTF.

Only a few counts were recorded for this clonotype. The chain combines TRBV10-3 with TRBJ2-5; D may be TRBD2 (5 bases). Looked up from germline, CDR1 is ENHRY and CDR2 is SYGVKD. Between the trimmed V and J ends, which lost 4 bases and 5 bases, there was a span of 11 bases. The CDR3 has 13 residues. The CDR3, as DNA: TGTGCCATCAGTGGGCGGGCGGCGGAGACCCAGTACTTC. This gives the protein CAISGRAAETQYF.

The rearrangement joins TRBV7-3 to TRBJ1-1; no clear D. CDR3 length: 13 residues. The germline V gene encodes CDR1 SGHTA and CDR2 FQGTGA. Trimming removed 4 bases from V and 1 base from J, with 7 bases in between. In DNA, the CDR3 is TGTGCCAGCAGCTCGTATAAGAACACTGAAGCTTTCTTT. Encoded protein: CASSSYKNTEAFF.

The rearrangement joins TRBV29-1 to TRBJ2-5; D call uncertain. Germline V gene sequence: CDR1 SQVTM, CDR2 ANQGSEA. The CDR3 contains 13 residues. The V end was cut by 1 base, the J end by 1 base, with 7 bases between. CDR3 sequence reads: CSVEGASQETQYF. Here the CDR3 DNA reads TGCAGCGTTGAAGGGGCCAGCCAAGAGACCCAGTACTTC. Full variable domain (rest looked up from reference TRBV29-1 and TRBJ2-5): SAVISQKPSRDICQRGTSLTIQCQVDSQVTMMFWYRQQPGQSLTLIATANQGSEATYESGFVIDKFPISRPNLTFSTLTVSNMSPEDSSIYLCSVEGASQETQYFGPGTRLLVL.